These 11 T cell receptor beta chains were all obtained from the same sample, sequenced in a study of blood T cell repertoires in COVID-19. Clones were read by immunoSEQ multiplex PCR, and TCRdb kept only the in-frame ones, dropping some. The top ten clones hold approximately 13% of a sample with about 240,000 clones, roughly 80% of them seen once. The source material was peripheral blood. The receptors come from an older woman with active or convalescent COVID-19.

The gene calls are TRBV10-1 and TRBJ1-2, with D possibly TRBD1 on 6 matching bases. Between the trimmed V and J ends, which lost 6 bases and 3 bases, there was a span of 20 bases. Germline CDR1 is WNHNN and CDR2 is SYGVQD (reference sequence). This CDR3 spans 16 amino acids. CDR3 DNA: TGCGCCAGCAGGGGGGCGGCCAGGGGTTCTTACTATGGCTACACCTTC. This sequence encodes CASRGAARGSYYGYTF.

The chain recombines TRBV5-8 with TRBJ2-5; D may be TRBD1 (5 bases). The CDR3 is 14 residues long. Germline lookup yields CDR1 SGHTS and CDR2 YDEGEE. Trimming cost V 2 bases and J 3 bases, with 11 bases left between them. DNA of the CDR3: TGTGCCAGCAGCTTAAAGGGCAGGGAAGAGACCCAGTACTTC. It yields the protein CASSLKGREETQYF.

In DNA form, the CDR3 reads TGTGCCAGCAGCTTAGGGGCTAGCGGGTTCTACGAGCAGTACTTC. This codes for CASSLGASGFYEQYF. V is TRBV7-2 and J is TRBJ2-7; 8 bases align to TRBD2. The length of the CDR3 is 15 residues. With 1 base clipped from V and 3 bases from J, the junction kept 5 bases outside the gene matches. Germline V gene sequence: CDR1 SGHTA, CDR2 FQGNSA. Full variable domain (rest looked up from reference TRBV7-2 and TRBJ2-7): GAGVSQSPSNKVTEKGKDVELRCDPISGHTALYWYRQSLGQGLEFLIYFQGNSAPDKSGLPSDRFSAERTGGSVSTLTIQRTQQEDSAVYLCASSLGASGFYEQYFGPGTRLTVT.

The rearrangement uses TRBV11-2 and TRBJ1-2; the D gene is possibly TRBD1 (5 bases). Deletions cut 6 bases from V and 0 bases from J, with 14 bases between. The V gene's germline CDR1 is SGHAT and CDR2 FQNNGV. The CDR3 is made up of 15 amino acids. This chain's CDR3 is CASRRGRLPNYGYTF. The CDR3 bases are TGTGCCAGCAGAAGGGGCCGCCTACCTAACTATGGCTACACCTTC. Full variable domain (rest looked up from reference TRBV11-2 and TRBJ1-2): EAGVAQSPRYKIIEKRQSVAFWCNPISGHATLYWYQQILGQGPKLLIQFQNNGVVDDSQLPKDRFSAERLKGVDSTLKIQPAKLEDSAVYLCASRRGRLPNYGYTFGSGTRLTVV.

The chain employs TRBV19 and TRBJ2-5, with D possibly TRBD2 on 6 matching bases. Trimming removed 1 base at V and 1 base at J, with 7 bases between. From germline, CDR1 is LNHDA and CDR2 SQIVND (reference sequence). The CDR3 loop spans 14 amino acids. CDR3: CASSIVGGQETQYF. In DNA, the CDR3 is TGTGCCAGTAGTATAGTGGGGGGCCAAGAGACCCAGTACTTC.

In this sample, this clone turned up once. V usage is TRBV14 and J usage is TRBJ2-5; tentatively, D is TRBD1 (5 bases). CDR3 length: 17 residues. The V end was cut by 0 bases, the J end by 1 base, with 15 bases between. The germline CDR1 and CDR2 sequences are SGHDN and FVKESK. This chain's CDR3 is CASSQEISTDSQETQYF. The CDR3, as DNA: TGTGCCAGCAGCCAAGAAATTTCAACTGACAGCCAAGAGACCCAGTACTTC. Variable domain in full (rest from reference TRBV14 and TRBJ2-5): EAGVTQFPSHSVIEKGQTVTLRCDPISGHDNLYWYRRVMGKEIKFLLHFVKESKQDESGMPNNRFLAERTGGTYSTLKVQPAELEDSGVYFCASSQEISTDSQETQYFGPGTRLLVL.

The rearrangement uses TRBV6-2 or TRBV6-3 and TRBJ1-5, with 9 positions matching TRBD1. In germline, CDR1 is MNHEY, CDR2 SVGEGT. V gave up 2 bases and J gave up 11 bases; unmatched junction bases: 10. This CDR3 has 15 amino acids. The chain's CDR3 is CASSYGTGIESAQHF. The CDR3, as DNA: TGTGCCAGCAGTTACGGGACAGGGATCGAATCTGCCCAGCATTTT.

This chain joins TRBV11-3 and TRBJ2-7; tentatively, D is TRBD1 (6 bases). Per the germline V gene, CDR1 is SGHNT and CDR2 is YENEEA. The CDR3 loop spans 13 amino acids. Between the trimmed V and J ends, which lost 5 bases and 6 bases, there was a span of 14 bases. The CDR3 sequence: CASSLNRDGEQYF. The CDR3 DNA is TGTGCCAGCAGCCTAAACAGGGACGGCGAGCAGTACTTC.

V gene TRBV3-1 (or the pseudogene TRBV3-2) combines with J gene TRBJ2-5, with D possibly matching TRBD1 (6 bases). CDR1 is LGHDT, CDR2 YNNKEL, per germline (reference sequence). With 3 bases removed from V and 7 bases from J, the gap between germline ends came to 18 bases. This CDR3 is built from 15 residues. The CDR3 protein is CASSQATGGERTQYF. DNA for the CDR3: TGTGCCAGCAGCCAGGCGACAGGTGGGGAACGGACCCAGTACTTC.

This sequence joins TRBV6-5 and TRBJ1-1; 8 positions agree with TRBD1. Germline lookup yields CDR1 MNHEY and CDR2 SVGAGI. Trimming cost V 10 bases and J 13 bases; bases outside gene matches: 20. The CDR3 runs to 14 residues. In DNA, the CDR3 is TGTGCCAAAAAGGGGGGGACAGGTCATATTGTGGGTTTCTTT. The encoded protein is CAKKGGTGHIVGFF.

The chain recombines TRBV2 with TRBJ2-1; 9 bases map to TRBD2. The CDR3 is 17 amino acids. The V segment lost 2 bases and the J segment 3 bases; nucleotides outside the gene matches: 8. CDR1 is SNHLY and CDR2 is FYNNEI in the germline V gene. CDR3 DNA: TGTGCCAGCAGTGAACGTCGGCGGGGGGGATACTACAATGAGCAGTTCTTC. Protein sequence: CASSERRRGGYYNEQFF.